This entry lists 3 T cell receptor beta chains sequenced from one sample in a study of CD4+ T cells in melanoma. This table comes from immunoSEQ multiplex PCR, and its TCRdb copy is limited to in-frame clones, with some not included. The sample shows 18,000 or so clones, roughly 85% of them seen only once. The material sequenced was cells from a culture (not recorded whether cultured in vitro). Source of these receptors: a human donor with melanoma.

V usage is TRBV27 and J usage is TRBJ2-3; D may be TRBD1 (5 bases). CDR1 and CDR2 (germline): MNHEY, SMNVEV (reference sequence). The CDR3 is made up of 13 amino acids. With 5 bases removed from V and 4 bases from J, the gap between germline ends came to 10 bases. The CDR3 bases are TGTGCCAGCAGTCTTGGACATTCAGATACGCAGTATTTT. Protein product: CASSLGHSDTQYF.

V gene TRBV9 combines with J gene TRBJ1-1, with D uncertain. The CDR3 has 15 amino acids. Trimming removed 0 bases from V and 0 bases from J, with 9 bases in between. Germline V gene lookup returns CDR1 SGDLS and CDR2 YYNGEE. This CDR3 reads CASSVAGRMNTEAFF. CDR3 bases: TGTGCCAGCAGCGTAGCTGGTCGGATGAACACTGAAGCTTTCTTT. Full variable domain (missing parts from reference TRBV9 and TRBJ1-1): DSGVTQTPKHLITATGQRVTLRCSPRSGDLSVYWYQQSLDQGLQFLIQYYNGEERAKGNILERFSAQQFPDLHSELNLSSLELGDSALYFCASSVAGRMNTEAFFGQGTRLTVV.

The rearrangement joins TRBV29-1 to TRBJ1-3; D is undetermined. The CDR3 consists of 15 residues. Germline-derived CDR1 and CDR2 are SQVTM and ANQGSEA. Trimming shortened V by 5 bases and J by 0 bases, and 14 bases separated the two germline ends. This chain's CDR3 is CSVREPGPSGNTIYF. CDR3 coding DNA: TGCAGCGTTAGAGAACCGGGCCCCTCTGGAAACACCATATATTTT.